This note documents a single TCR beta chain sequence. What it binds is unknown. This sample was included in a study of T cell responses to AZD1222 COVID-19 vaccine. General observations from the study: Possibly, clonal diversity was underestimated; donors were largely white British and included more females. Receipt of two AZD1222 doses was followed by a rise in Spike-specific TCR breadth and depth. Baseline serostatus was positive in only a handful of AZD1222 recipients. Nearly half of spike-specific TCRs reportedly target variant regions that are unmutated in the B.1.351 and B.1.1.7 variants.

Generated by immunoSEQ multiplex PCR, the TCRdb table keeps only in-frame clones and is missing some. The sample records just over 150,000 clones, 85% to 90% being singletons. Trimming took 2 bases from V and 2 from J, leaving 11 bases between them. Germline lookup yields CDR1 SGHNT and CDR2 YENEEA. The CDR3 runs 15 residues. V and J are TRBV11-3 and TRBJ2-3, with a possible D match to TRBD1 (6 bases). The material was peripheral blood, obtained 28 days after the second AZD1222 dose. This clonotype originated in an adult who received the AZD1222 COVID-19 vaccine. Written as DNA, the CDR3 is TGTGCCAGCAGCTTACGAGGGGGACCCACAGATACGCAGTATTTT. It translates to CASSLRGGPTDTQYF.